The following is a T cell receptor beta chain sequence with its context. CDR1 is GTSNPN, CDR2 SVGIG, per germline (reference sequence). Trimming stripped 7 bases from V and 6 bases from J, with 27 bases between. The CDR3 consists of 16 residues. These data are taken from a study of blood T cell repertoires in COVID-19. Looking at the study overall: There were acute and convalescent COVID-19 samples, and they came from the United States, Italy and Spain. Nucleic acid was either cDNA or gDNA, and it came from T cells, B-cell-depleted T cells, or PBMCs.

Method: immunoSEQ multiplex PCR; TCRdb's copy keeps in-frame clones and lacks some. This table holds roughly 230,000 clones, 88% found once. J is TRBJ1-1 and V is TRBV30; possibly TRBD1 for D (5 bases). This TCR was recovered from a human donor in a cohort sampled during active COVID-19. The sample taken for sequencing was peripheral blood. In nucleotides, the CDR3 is TGTGCCTCTGCGCCCGGCAGGGTTCTTCATTTCGCTGAAGCTTTCTTT. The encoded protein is CASAPGRVLHFAEAFF.